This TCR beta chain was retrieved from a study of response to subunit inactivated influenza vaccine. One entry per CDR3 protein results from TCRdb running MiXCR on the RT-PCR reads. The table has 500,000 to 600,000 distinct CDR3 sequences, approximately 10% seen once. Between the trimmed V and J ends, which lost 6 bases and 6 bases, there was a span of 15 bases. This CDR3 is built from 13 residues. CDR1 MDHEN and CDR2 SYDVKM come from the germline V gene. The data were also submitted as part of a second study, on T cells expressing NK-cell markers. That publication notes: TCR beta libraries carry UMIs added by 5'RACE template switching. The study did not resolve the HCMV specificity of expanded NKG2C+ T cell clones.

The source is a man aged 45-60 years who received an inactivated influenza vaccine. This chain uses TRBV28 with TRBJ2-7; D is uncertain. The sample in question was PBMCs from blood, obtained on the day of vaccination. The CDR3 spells CASRVPILGEQYF. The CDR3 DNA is TGTGCCAGCAGAGTACCTATTCTGGGCGAGCAGTACTTC. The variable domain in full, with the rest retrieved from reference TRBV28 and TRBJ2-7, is DVKVTQSSRYLVKRTGEKVFLECVQDMDHENMFWYRQDPGLGLRLIYFSYDVKMKEKGDIPEGYSVSREKKERFSLILESASTNQTSMYLCASRVPILGEQYFGPGTRLTVT.